This TCR beta chain was recorded in a study of T cells in Graves' hyperthyroidism and ophthalmopathy (dated by TCRdb to the late 2010s). For context, the study as a whole: Peripheral blood was sampled at the time of initial diagnosis, prior to any treatment. After blood sampling, hyperthyroidism patients were treated with methimazole at a starting dose of 30 mg daily, and ophthalmopathy patients were treated with high-dose intravenous methylprednisolone. Whether ophthalmopathy could be predicted prospectively was tested in an independent validation cohort made up of 18 to 20 hyperthyroidism patients plus 17 patients who later progressed to ophthalmopathy. The approximately 90 discovery patients were divided at random into training and test sets in a 7:3 ratio. To identify TCR V-J signatures that set the groups apart, the researchers used a discovery cohort of about a hundred patients, made up of under 50 with Graves' ophthalmopathy and about 59 with stable Graves' hyperthyroidism. The paper reports TCR Vbeta CDR3 sequencing of more than 120 peripheral blood samples: around 41 ophthalmopathy, fewer than 80 hyperthyroidism and around 17 progressor patients. In addition, the study compared T-cell repertoires in thyroid tissue and in blood from several Graves' hyperthyroidism patients.

This clonotype was observed a few times. Its antigen is currently not known. The record has no base qualities; no much larger clone is one base away. General study outcomes and caveats: No statistical method was used to set the sample size in advance, and investigators knew the group allocation. During validation, the model predicted progression to ophthalmopathy a median of approximately 6 months ahead of onset, with almost 71% sensitivity and roughly 75% specificity. A 13 V-J signature model separated ophthalmopathy from stable hyperthyroidism, with approximately 87% sensitivity and roughly 81% specificity in cross-validation and 80%/75% in testing. Most expanded thyroid clonotypes (frequency above 0.001) were also detected in blood, a finding suggesting that blood repertoires may reflect thyroid immune responses.

The CDR3 holds 14 amino acids from the cysteine to the phenylalanine. Only CDR3 DNA remains: 42 bases, in frame from the first base. V is shortened by 7 bases, J by 3 bases, and the region joining them spans 13 bases. The germline V gene provides CDR1 SNHLY and CDR2 FYNNEI. Ophthalmopathy patients had moderately to severely active disease, Clinical Activity Score of at least 3, NOSPECS grade of at least 4, and duration under 3 months. Any patient with an uncontrolled infection, another autoimmune disease, pregnancy or lactation was excluded. Diagnoses relied on clinical symptoms, serum thyroxine and TRAb, thyroid ultrasound and orbital computed tomography. PBMCs were separated from about 10 ml of fresh peripheral blood using Ficoll-Paque density gradient centrifugation. Total RNA was extracted with Trizol reagent, and quality was checked on an Agilent 2100 Bioanalyzer. Amplification of TCR beta CDR3 regions was carried out from RNA transcripts. For the first round of RT-PCR on the TCR CDR3, the HTBI primer set was used together with the Qiagen OneStep RT-PCR kit. The libraries were constructed in a second round of multiplex PCR and then size-selected and purified. Sequencing of the libraries was done on an Illumina HiSeq2000 using paired-end 100 bp reads. The original pipeline was this. SOAPnuke was used to process the raw data, with reads discarded if the reads contained adapters or uncalled bases, had a mean Phred below 15, or lacked an exact constant-primer or identifier match. COPE v1.2.5 was used to merge high-quality paired reads, and clonotypes were defined as unique nucleotide sequences. MiTCR v1.1 was used to align clonotypes to the IMGT TRBV, TRBD and TRBJ reference segments. The analysis included only V-J combinations with a frequency above 0.0001, which together covered around 99% of the repertoires. The TCS score was defined as F50 (clonal expansion) divided by E x V (chaos), with BLOSUM62-based TCRdist calculated between CDR3 peptides within each V-J. Welch's t-statistics and random forest reduced 500 to 650 V-J features to 13, which were used in a naive Bayes classifier (R e1071). TCRdb applied fastp at Q25 and MiXCR to the public reads, then kept only in-frame beta chains. CDR3 protein sequences are deduplicated, and each keeps its most common genes and DNA. What appears here as the V and J calls and clone size reflects TCRdb's work, not the paper's. A total of some 650,000 distinct CDR3 sequences appear in this sample, roughly a sixth of them only once. The ten biggest clones cover 2.5% to 4% of the sample.

Rearrangement joined TRBV2 to TRBJ1-5; the D gene remains uncertain. The sequence derives from a woman aged 40 to 50 with Graves' ophthalmopathy. Sequencing input: blood. In nucleotide form, the sequence is TGTGCCAGCAACCAAGACCAACCCAATCAGCCCCAGCATTTT. It codes for CASNQDQPNQPQHF.